This T cell receptor beta chain was sequenced during a study of blood T cell repertoires in COVID-19. Libraries were prepared by immunoSEQ multiplex PCR; TCRdb keeps only in-frame clonotypes and omits some of them. The sample shows about 82,000 clones, 81% of them seen only once. The CDR3 consists of 14 residues. Germline V CDR1 and CDR2: MGHDK, SYGVNS. Trimming removed 1 base from V and 7 bases from J, with 11 bases in between. V gene TRBV25-1 combines with J gene TRBJ1-5; D uncertain. The sequence derives from a man older than 75 with acute or convalescent COVID-19. Sequences were obtained from peripheral blood. CDR3 residues: CASSESGLRQPQHF. CDR3 DNA: TGTGCCAGCAGTGAATCAGGACTGCGGCAGCCCCAGCATTTT.